These 2 T cell receptor beta chains were all obtained from the same sample, sequenced in a study of blood T cell repertoires in COVID-19 (dated by TCRdb to 2020 to 2022). The library relied on the immunoSEQ multiplex PCR assay. TCRdb carries this immuneACCESS record with in-frame sequences only. Its versions omit some clonotypes, under half of them owing to an unresolved V gene in the studies checked, with the rest unexplained. Recorded for this sample are roughly 250,000 clones; around 85% of them occurred a single time. Jointly, the top ten make up 4.3% of the sample. Input material: PBMCs or T cells enriched from blood (not recorded which). These TCRs come from a woman aged 25 to 45 who had recovered from COVID-19.

The chain combines TRBV28 with TRBJ1-1, with D perhaps TRBD1 (5 bases). Deletions cut 4 bases from V and 3 bases from J, with 27 bases between. CDR3 length: 19 residues. The germline V gene encodes CDR1 MDHEN and CDR2 SYDVKM. CDR3 sequence (DNA): TGTGCCAGCAGTTCTCTATTGGGCAGGGAGGGTATGTCGGACACTGAAGCTTTCTTT. Translated, it gives CASSSLLGREGMSDTEAFF. Full variable domain (rest looked up from reference TRBV28 and TRBJ1-1): DVKVTQSSRYLVKRTGEKVFLECVQDMDHENMFWYRQDPGLGLRLIYFSYDVKMKEKGDIPEGYSVSREKKERFSLILESASTNQTSMYLCASSSLLGREGMSDTEAFFGQGTRLTVV.

The chain couples TRBV7-8 to TRBJ1-2; possibly TRBD1 for D (6 bases). The CDR3 contains 15 residues. From germline, CDR1 is SGHVS and CDR2 FQNEAQ. With 5 bases removed from V and 8 bases from J, the gap between germline ends came to 21 bases. The DNA of the CDR3 is TGTGCCAGCAGCCCAGGGGTTTCGTCTGGGAAAGGCTACACCTTC. As protein: CASSPGVSSGKGYTF. Using reference TRBV7-8 and TRBJ1-2 for the parts outside the CDR3, the full variable domain is GAGVSQSPRYKVAKRGQDVALRCDPISGHVSLFWYQQALGQGPEFLTYFQNEAQLDKSGLPSDRFFAERPEGSVSTLKIQRTQQEDSAVYLCASSPGVSSGKGYTFGSGTRLTVV.